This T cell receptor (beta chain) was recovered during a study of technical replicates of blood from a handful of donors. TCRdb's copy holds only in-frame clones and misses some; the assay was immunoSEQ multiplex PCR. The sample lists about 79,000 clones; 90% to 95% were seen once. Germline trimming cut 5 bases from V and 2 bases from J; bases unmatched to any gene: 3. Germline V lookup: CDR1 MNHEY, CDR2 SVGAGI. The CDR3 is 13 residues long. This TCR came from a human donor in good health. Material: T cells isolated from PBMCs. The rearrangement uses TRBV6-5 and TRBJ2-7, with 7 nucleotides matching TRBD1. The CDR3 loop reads CASSRGQPYEQYF. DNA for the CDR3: TGTGCCAGCAGTCGGGGACAGCCCTACGAGCAGTACTTC.